This record concerns one T cell receptor beta chain sequence. TCRdb fed the RT-PCR reads into MiXCR, producing one record per CDR3 protein. The table has 150,000 to 200,000 distinct CDR3 sequences, approximately 30% seen once. The data derive from a study of patients and donors after allogeneic stem cell transplantation. The CDR3 consists of 15 residues. The germline V and J ends were trimmed by 4 bases and 2 bases, with 13 bases remaining between them. Germline values: CDR1 SEHNR, CDR2 FQNEAQ (reference sequence). This TCR was sampled from a human donor who was either an allogeneic HSCT recipient or a stem cell or donor lymphocyte infusion donor (not recorded which). It is not recorded whose cells these are; they may come from a transplant donor. The chain links TRBV7-9 to TRBJ2-3; possibly TRBD1 for D (6 bases). Sequencing input: blood, either unsorted or a sorted T cell fraction (not recorded which). Here the CDR3 reads CASSSRDKITDTQYF. CDR3 bases: TGTGCCAGCAGCTCCCGGGACAAAATCACAGATACGCAGTATTTT.